These 9 T cell receptor beta chains were all obtained from the same sample, sequenced in a study of T cell responses to AZD1222 COVID-19 vaccine. Profiled with immunoSEQ multiplex PCR; TCRdb holds only in-frame clones, not every one. The sample has about 160,000 clones, around 89% seen once. Material: peripheral blood, obtained on day 0 of AZD1222 vaccination. All receptors derive from an adult in good health.

The chain carries TRBV7-9 and TRBJ1-1; possibly TRBD1 for D (5 bases). This CDR3 contains 15 residues. The V end lost 7 bases, the J end lost 1 base, and 16 bases lay between the germline ends. The V gene's germline CDR1 is SEHNR and CDR2 FQNEAQ (reference sequence). This CDR3 is CASTLSQVRNTEAFF. The CDR3 nucleotides are TGTGCCAGCACACTATCACAGGTTCGGAACACTGAAGCTTTCTTT.

Only one count was recorded for this clone. This rearrangement joins TRBV3-1 (or the pseudogene TRBV3-2) to TRBJ1-1; 7 positions match TRBD1. Looked up from germline, CDR1 is LGHDT and CDR2 is YNNKEL (reference sequence). The trim removed 3 bases at V and 2 bases at J, leaving 6 bases unmatched. The CDR3 has 15 amino acids. CDR3 coding DNA: TGTGCCAGCAGCCACCGACAGGGTCTCAACACTGAAGCTTTCTTT. Protein: CASSHRQGLNTEAFF.

The J gene is TRBJ2-7, the V gene TRBV6-2 or TRBV6-3; 9 bases fit TRBD1. V was clipped by 0 bases and J by 2 bases; unmatched bases: 2. The germline V gene has CDR1 MNHEY and CDR2 SVGEGT. The CDR3 has 15 amino acids. The CDR3: CASSYSGQGPYEQYV. The CDR3 DNA sequence: TGTGCCAGCAGTTACTCCGGACAGGGGCCCTACGAGCAGTACGTC.

This rearrangement joins TRBV19 to TRBJ1-5; D unclear. Germline assignment: CDR1 LNHDA and CDR2 SQIVND (reference sequence). The CDR3 is 14 residues long. V lost 3 bases to trimming and J lost 6 bases, with 12 bases between them. CDR3 amino acids: CASSISGLPQPQHF. CDR3 nucleotide sequence: TGTGCCAGTAGTATCTCAGGTCTCCCTCAGCCCCAGCATTTT.

The chain uses TRBV15 and TRBJ2-7; 10 bases align to TRBD2. Germline loops: CDR1 LNHNV, CDR2 YYDKDF (reference sequence). With V trimmed by 6 bases and J by 3 bases, 8 bases remained unmatched. The CDR3 has 15 amino acids. The CDR3 is CATRSLAGVLYEQYF. The CDR3 DNA reads as TGTGCCACCAGATCGCTAGCGGGGGTTCTCTACGAGCAGTACTTC. Drawing the rest from reference TRBV15 and TRBJ2-7, the complete variable domain is DAMVIQNPRYQVTQFGKPVTLSCSQTLNHNVMYWYQQKSSQAPKLLFHYYDKDFNNEADTPDNFQSRRPNTSFCFLDIRSPGLGDTAMYLCATRSLAGVLYEQYFGPGTRLTVT.

This chain links TRBV5-1 with TRBJ2-3, with TRBD1 matching 12 bases. After removal of 7 bases from V and 4 bases from J, the junction contained 7 bases not matched to a gene. Germline V gives CDR1 SGHRS, CDR2 YFSETQ. This CDR3 comprises 15 residues. Here the CDR3 reads CASLWGQGAADTQYF. The CDR3 DNA reads as TGCGCCAGCCTTTGGGGACAGGGGGCCGCAGATACGCAGTATTTT. The whole variable domain, remainder taken from reference TRBV5-1 and TRBJ2-3, is KAGVTQTPRYLIKTRGQQVTLSCSPISGHRSVSWYQQTPGQGLQFLFEYFSETQRNKGNFPGRFSGRQFSNSRSEMNVSTLELGDSALYLCASLWGQGAADTQYFGPGTRLTVL.

The rearrangement joins TRBV12-3 or TRBV12-4 to TRBJ1-5; a possible D gene is TRBD1 (6 bases). Between the trimmed V and J ends, which lost 6 bases and 7 bases, there was a span of 13 bases. The CDR3 has 13 amino acids. CDR3 residues: CASSQGRLQPQHF. The DNA of the CDR3 is TGTGCCAGCAGCCAGGGGCGATTACAGCCCCAGCATTTT.

The chain recombines TRBV9 with TRBJ1-6, with no clear D. Trimming took 7 bases from V and 8 from J, leaving 28 bases between them. CDR3 size: 18 residues. Germline CDR1 and CDR2: SGDLS and YYNGEE. CDR3 in amino acids: CASPRPEGGAFNDSPLHF. The CDR3 DNA reads TGTGCCAGCCCTAGACCGGAGGGAGGCGCATTTAATGATTCACCCCTCCACTTT. The whole variable domain, remainder taken from reference TRBV9 and TRBJ1-6, is DSGVTQTPKHLITATGQRVTLRCSPRSGDLSVYWYQQSLDQGLQFLIQYYNGEERAKGNILERFSAQQFPDLHSELNLSSLELGDSALYFCASPRPEGGAFNDSPLHFGNGTRLTVT.

The V and J genes are TRBV18 and TRBJ2-2; the D is unclear. V gave up 0 bases and J gave up 1 base, with 9 bases separating them. In germline, CDR1 is KGHSH, CDR2 LQKENI. The CDR3 runs 16 residues. CDR3 in amino acids: CASSPPRQVNTGELFF. The CDR3, as DNA: TGTGCCAGCTCACCACCGCGTCAGGTGAACACCGGGGAGCTGTTTTTT.